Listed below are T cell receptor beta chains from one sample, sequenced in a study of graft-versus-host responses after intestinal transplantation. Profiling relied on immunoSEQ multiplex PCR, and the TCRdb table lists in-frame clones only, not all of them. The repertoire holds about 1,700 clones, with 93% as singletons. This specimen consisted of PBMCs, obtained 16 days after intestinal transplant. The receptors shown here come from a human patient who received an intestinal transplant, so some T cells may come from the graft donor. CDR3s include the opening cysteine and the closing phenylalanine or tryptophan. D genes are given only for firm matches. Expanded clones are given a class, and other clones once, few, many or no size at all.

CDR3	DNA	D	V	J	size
CASSQGDVRSYNEQFF	TGCGCCAGCAGCCAAGGCGACGTCCGCTCCTACAATGAGCAGTTCTTC	.	TRBV4-1	TRBJ2-1	once
CASSIGQGIREQYF	TGTGCCAGCAGCATCGGACAGGGGATAAGAGAGCAGTACTTC	TRBD1	TRBV5-4	TRBJ2-7	.
CASSQVPEPGDGYTF	TGCGCCAGCAGCCAAGTCCCCGAGCCAGGGGATGGCTACACCTTC	.	TRBV4-1	TRBJ1-2	.
CASSQESLLAGPQETQYF	TGCGCCAGCAGCCAAGAATCCCTACTAGCGGGGCCCCAAGAGACCCAGTACTTC	TRBD2	TRBV4-1	TRBJ2-5	once
CASSVGGLSSSYNEQFF	TGTGCCAGCAGCGTAGGGGGGCTCTCAAGCTCCTACAATGAGCAGTTCTTC	.	TRBV9	TRBJ2-1	.
CASSVGGPQQPQHF	TGTGCCAGCAGCGTAGGGGGGCCCCAACAGCCCCAGCATTTT	.	TRBV9	TRBJ1-5	.
CASSPYRWSLNYGYTF	TGTGCCAGCAGCCCCTACCGCTGGTCGCTGAACTATGGCTACACCTTC	.	TRBV13	TRBJ1-2	.
CASSRFAVTEAFF	TGCGCCAGCAGCCGCTTTGCGGTTACTGAAGCTTTCTTT	.	TRBV4-1	TRBJ1-1	once
CASSAPGSYNEQFF	TGTGCCAGCAGCGCACCGGGCTCCTACAATGAGCAGTTCTTC	.	TRBV7-2	TRBJ2-1	.
CASRLRFSRIWEQFF	TGTGCAAGTCGCTTACGGTTCTCCCGGATTTGGGAGCAGTTCTTC	.	TRBV12-2	TRBJ2-1	.
CASSFGGLSSNGYTF	TGTGCCAGCAGTTTTGGGGGGTTAAGTTCTAATGGCTACACCTTC	.	TRBV27	TRBJ1-2	.
CASSYSGPLHEQYF	TGTGCCAGCAGTTACTCGGGGCCTTTACACGAGCAGTACTTC	.	TRBV6-5	TRBJ2-7	once
CASSHRDSTYEQYF	TGCGCCAGCAGCCACCGGGACAGCACCTACGAGCAGTACTTC	TRBD1	TRBV5-1	TRBJ2-7	.
CASLDRGYGYTF	TGTGCCAGTCTCGACAGGGGTTATGGCTACACCTTC	TRBD1	TRBV19	TRBJ1-2	once
CASSQAPGDFTDTQYF	TGCGCCAGCAGCCAAGCTCCCGGGGACTTCACAGATACGCAGTATTTT	.	TRBV4-1	TRBJ2-3	few
CASSTRRLRNSPLHF	TGTGCCAGCAGCACTCGCCGCTTGAGGAATTCACCCCTCCACTTT	.	TRBV13	TRBJ1-6	.
CASSSPRLVTSYEQYF	TGTGCCAGCAGCTCCCCGAGACTAGTGACCTCCTACGAGCAGTACTTC	.	TRBV11-2	TRBJ2-7	.
CASSVGGESTDTQYF	TGTGCCAGCAGCGTAGGTGGGGAGAGCACAGATACGCAGTATTTT	.	TRBV9	TRBJ2-3	.
CASSLWAGEDYEQYF	TGTGCCAGCAGTCTCTGGGCGGGAGAGGACTACGAGCAGTACTTC	TRBD2	TRBV28	TRBJ2-7	.
CASSPQQGGADIQYF	TGTGCCAGCTCACCGCAACAGGGTGGTGCGGACATTCAGTACTTC	.	TRBV18	TRBJ2-4	.
CASSLADNIQYF	TGTGCCAGCAGTTTAGCCGATAACATTCAGTACTTC	.	TRBV28	TRBJ2-4	.
CAFGRGFQEQYF	TGTGCCTTCGGACGGGGATTCCAGGAGCAGTACTTC	.	TRBV30	TRBJ2-7	.
CASSPVRLPSNQPQHF	TGCGCCAGCAGCCCGGTGCGGCTACCTAGCAATCAGCCCCAGCATTTT	.	TRBV5-1	TRBJ1-5	.
CASSLAGWPYNEQFF	TGTGCCAGCAGCTTAGCGGGGTGGCCCTACAATGAGCAGTTCTTC	.	TRBV7-4	TRBJ2-1	.
CASRKHEPPRKTYGYTF	TGTGCAAGTCGCAAGCACGAGCCTCCACGAAAGACCTATGGCTACACCTTC	.	TRBV12-2	TRBJ1-2	.